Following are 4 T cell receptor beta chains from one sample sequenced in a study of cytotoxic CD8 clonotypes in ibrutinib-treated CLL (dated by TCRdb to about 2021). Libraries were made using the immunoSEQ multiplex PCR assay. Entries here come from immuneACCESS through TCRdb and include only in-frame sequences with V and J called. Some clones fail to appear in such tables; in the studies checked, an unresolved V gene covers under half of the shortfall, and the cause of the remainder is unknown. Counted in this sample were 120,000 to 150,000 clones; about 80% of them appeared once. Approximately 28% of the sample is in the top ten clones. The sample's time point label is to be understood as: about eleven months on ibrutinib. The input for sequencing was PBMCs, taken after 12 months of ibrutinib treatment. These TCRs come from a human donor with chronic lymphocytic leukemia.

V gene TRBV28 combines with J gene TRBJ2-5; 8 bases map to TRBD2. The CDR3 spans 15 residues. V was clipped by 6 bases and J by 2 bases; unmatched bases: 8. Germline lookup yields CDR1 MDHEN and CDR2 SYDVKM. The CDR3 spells CASRPRLAPQETQYF. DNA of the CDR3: TGTGCCAGCAGACCAAGACTAGCGCCTCAAGAGACCCAGTACTTC.

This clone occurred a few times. This CDR3 is CAISDNNQPQHF. CDR3 in DNA: TGTGCCATCAGTGACAACAATCAGCCCCAGCATTTT. This rearrangement joins TRBV10-3 to TRBJ1-5; D is uncertain. The CDR3 consists of 12 residues. CDR1 and CDR2 from the germline V gene are ENHRY and SYGVKD. V shed 3 bases and J shed 3 bases, with 3 bases lying between them.

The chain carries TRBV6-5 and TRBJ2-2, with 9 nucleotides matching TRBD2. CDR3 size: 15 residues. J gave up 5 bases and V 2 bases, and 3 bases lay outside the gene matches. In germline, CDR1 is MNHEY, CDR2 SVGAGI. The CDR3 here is CASSYVTSGTGELFF. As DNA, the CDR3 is TGTGCCAGCAGTTACGTGACTAGCGGTACCGGGGAGCTGTTTTTT.

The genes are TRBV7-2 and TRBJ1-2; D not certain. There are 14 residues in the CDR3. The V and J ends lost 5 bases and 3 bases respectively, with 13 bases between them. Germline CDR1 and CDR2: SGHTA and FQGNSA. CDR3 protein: CASSPRGGYYGYTF. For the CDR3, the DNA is TGTGCCAGCAGCCCCCGGGGAGGGTACTATGGCTACACCTTC.